These T cell receptor beta chains were read from a single sample in a study of control samples from healthy donors and cancer patients. TCRdb keeps only in-frame clones here, not all; method: immunoSEQ multiplex PCR. The table records over 150,000 clones, around 92% of them present only once. Sequences were obtained from blood. The source of these receptors is a woman aged 35 to 49 in good health. Each CDR3 is given with its conserved first and last residue. The D gene is left open where the match is weak. Size is stated for part of the rows, as once, few or many counts, or as a class when the clone is expanded.

cdr3_nt: TGTGCCAGCAGTAACCGACTAGGGCAGTACTTC; cdr3_aa: CASSNRLGQYF; v_call: TRBV2; d_call: -; j_call: TRBJ2-7; clone_size: -
cdr3_nt: TGCGCCAGCAGCTCAGAGAGCTTCTCTGGGGCCAACGTCCTGACTTTC; cdr3_aa: CASSSESFSGANVLTF; v_call: TRBV5-1; d_call: -; j_call: TRBJ2-6; clone_size: once
cdr3_nt: TGTGCCAGCAGTTTCACCCTGGACCGTGCAACTAATGAAAAACTGTTTTTT; cdr3_aa: CASSFTLDRATNEKLFF; v_call: TRBV27; d_call: -; j_call: TRBJ1-4; clone_size: -
cdr3_nt: TGTGCCAGCAGCTTGGTAGCCAGGGTCATCAAAAACATTCAGTACTTC; cdr3_aa: CASSLVARVIKNIQYF; v_call: TRBV5-8; d_call: -; j_call: TRBJ2-4; clone_size: -
cdr3_nt: TGTGCCAGCAGGCGGGACACACACTACGAGCAGTACTTC; cdr3_aa: CASRRDTHYEQYF; v_call: TRBV6-5; d_call: -; j_call: TRBJ2-7; clone_size: -
cdr3_nt: TGTGCCAGCAGTTACCCGACAGGGACCAATCAGCCCCAGCATTTT; cdr3_aa: CASSYPTGTNQPQHF; v_call: TRBV6-5; d_call: TRBD1; j_call: TRBJ1-5; clone_size: -
cdr3_nt: TGTGCCAGCAGCTTAGGATGCTCGGGACTAGCGGGGGGCACCCAGTTCTTC; cdr3_aa: CASSLGCSGLAGGTQFF; v_call: TRBV11-2; d_call: TRBD2; j_call: TRBJ2-1; clone_size: -
cdr3_nt: TGCGCCAGCGGGGGGGCAGAAAGCGGCTACACCTTC; cdr3_aa: CASGGAESGYTF; v_call: TRBV5-1; d_call: -; j_call: TRBJ1-2; clone_size: -
cdr3_nt: TGTGCCACCAGCAGGGCCCAAGGGGGAACGTACGAGCAGTACTTC; cdr3_aa: CATSRAQGGTYEQYF; v_call: TRBV15; d_call: -; j_call: TRBJ2-7; clone_size: once
cdr3_nt: TGTGCCAGCAGCCAAGCGGGGATTAGTGGCTACACCTTC; cdr3_aa: CASSQAGISGYTF; v_call: TRBV3-1/TRBV3-2; d_call: -; j_call: TRBJ1-2; clone_size: -
cdr3_nt: TGTGCCAGCAGCCCATACCCCGGGGAGCTGTTTTTT; cdr3_aa: CASSPYPGELFF; v_call: TRBV3-1/TRBV3-2; d_call: -; j_call: TRBJ2-2; clone_size: -
cdr3_nt: TGTGCCAGCAGTTACTGGGGACAGGGATCCGGGGAGCTGTTTTTT; cdr3_aa: CASSYWGQGSGELFF; v_call: TRBV6-6; d_call: TRBD1; j_call: TRBJ2-2; clone_size: few
cdr3_nt: TGTGCCAGCAGTGAAAAGAGGGTCGCTAATGAAAAACTGTTTTTT; cdr3_aa: CASSEKRVANEKLFF; v_call: TRBV25-1; d_call: -; j_call: TRBJ1-4; clone_size: -
cdr3_nt: TGTGCCAGCACCTTCGGGCTGGCAGGCGGGGTCACTGAAGCTTTCTTT; cdr3_aa: CASTFGLAGGVTEAFF; v_call: TRBV7-9; d_call: -; j_call: TRBJ1-1; clone_size: -
cdr3_nt: TGCGCCAGCAGGAGAGGGCGTGACATTCAGTACTTC; cdr3_aa: CASRRGRDIQYF; v_call: TRBV10-2; d_call: -; j_call: TRBJ2-4; clone_size: -
cdr3_nt: TGTGCCAGCAGCCAAGGGTGGAACTATGGCTACACCTTC; cdr3_aa: CASSQGWNYGYTF; v_call: TRBV3-1/TRBV3-2; d_call: -; j_call: TRBJ1-2; clone_size: -
cdr3_nt: TGTGCCATCCAGCAGGGGACGTCTAACTATGGCTACACCTTC; cdr3_aa: CAIQQGTSNYGYTF; v_call: TRBV6-5; d_call: -; j_call: TRBJ1-2; clone_size: -
cdr3_nt: TGTGCCAGCTCACCAGGGGTCACAGATACGCAGTATTTT; cdr3_aa: CASSPGVTDTQYF; v_call: TRBV18; d_call: -; j_call: TRBJ2-3; clone_size: -
cdr3_nt: TGTGCCAGCAGTTTGATCGACAGAACCTATGGCTACACCTTC; cdr3_aa: CASSLIDRTYGYTF; v_call: TRBV28; d_call: -; j_call: TRBJ1-2; clone_size: -
cdr3_nt: TGTGCCAGCAGTAAAATAGGGGTGGACGGCTACACCTTC; cdr3_aa: CASSKIGVDGYTF; v_call: TRBV7-9; d_call: -; j_call: TRBJ1-2; clone_size: -
cdr3_nt: TGTGCCAGCAGTCCCTCTAGCGGGGGGGCCGATGAGCAGTTCTTC; cdr3_aa: CASSPSSGGADEQFF; v_call: TRBV28; d_call: TRBD2; j_call: TRBJ2-1; clone_size: -
cdr3_nt: TGTGCCAGCAGTCTCGCTTCGGGGGAGCAGTTCTTC; cdr3_aa: CASSLASGEQFF; v_call: TRBV3-1/TRBV3-2; d_call: -; j_call: TRBJ2-1; clone_size: once
cdr3_nt: TGTGCCAGCAGGTCTAGTCAGAGGGTCCTCGCTACCGAAGCTTTCTTT; cdr3_aa: CASRSSQRVLATEAFF; v_call: TRBV27; d_call: -; j_call: TRBJ1-1; clone_size: once
cdr3_nt: TGTGCCAGCAGCCCCGAGAATGCAGGGAGTGGGCAGTTCTTC; cdr3_aa: CASSPENAGSGQFF; v_call: TRBV5-4; d_call: -; j_call: TRBJ2-1; clone_size: -
cdr3_nt: TGTGCCAGCAGCTTAGGGACAGGGGCTATCTCTGGAAACACCATATATTTT; cdr3_aa: CASSLGTGAISGNTIYF; v_call: TRBV7-9; d_call: TRBD1; j_call: TRBJ1-3; clone_size: -
cdr3_nt: TGTGCCAGCAGCTTGATCGCAGTGAACACTGAAGCTTTCTTT; cdr3_aa: CASSLIAVNTEAFF; v_call: TRBV5-5; d_call: -; j_call: TRBJ1-1; clone_size: -
cdr3_nt: TGTGCCAGTAGCCTCAAGGTCTGGGGGGCTGAAGCTTTCTTT; cdr3_aa: CASSLKVWGAEAFF; v_call: TRBV19; d_call: -; j_call: TRBJ1-1; clone_size: -
cdr3_nt: TGTGCCAGTAGTATACGGGACGAAGGAGGTTCACCCCTCCACTTT; cdr3_aa: CASSIRDEGGSPLHF; v_call: TRBV19; d_call: -; j_call: TRBJ1-6; clone_size: -
cdr3_nt: TGCGCCAGCAGCCAAGATCGGGCGGGGGGGCAAGATACGCAGTATTTT; cdr3_aa: CASSQDRAGGQDTQYF; v_call: TRBV4-1; d_call: TRBD2; j_call: TRBJ2-3; clone_size: -
cdr3_nt: TGTGCCAGCAGCCAATTCGGGGGGCCCCACTCCTACGAGCAGTACTTC; cdr3_aa: CASSQFGGPHSYEQYF; v_call: TRBV16; d_call: -; j_call: TRBJ2-7; clone_size: -
cdr3_nt: TGTGCCAGCAGTTACGGAGGGGTCGGCACCGGGGAGCTGTTTTTT; cdr3_aa: CASSYGGVGTGELFF; v_call: TRBV6-6; d_call: -; j_call: TRBJ2-2; clone_size: -
cdr3_nt: TGTGCCAGCAAGGTGTCAGGGGATTCCTACAATGAGCAGTTCTTC; cdr3_aa: CASKVSGDSYNEQFF; v_call: TRBV6-5; d_call: -; j_call: TRBJ2-1; clone_size: once
cdr3_nt: TGTGCCAGCAGCCGGGACAGTCTATACGAGCAGTACTTC; cdr3_aa: CASSRDSLYEQYF; v_call: TRBV5-4; d_call: TRBD1; j_call: TRBJ2-7; clone_size: -
cdr3_nt: TGTGCCAGCAGCATCGGGGGGCTAGCGGGACTCCAAGAGACCCAGTACTTC; cdr3_aa: CASSIGGLAGLQETQYF; v_call: TRBV11-2; d_call: TRBD2; j_call: TRBJ2-5; clone_size: -
cdr3_nt: TGTGCCAGCAGATCTATGGAGACCCAGTACTTC; cdr3_aa: CASRSMETQYF; v_call: TRBV6-5; d_call: -; j_call: TRBJ2-5; clone_size: -
cdr3_nt: TGTGCCAGCAGTTTATATGGGGGTCCCATCGGGACGTATGGCTACACCTTC; cdr3_aa: CASSLYGGPIGTYGYTF; v_call: TRBV27; d_call: -; j_call: TRBJ1-2; clone_size: once
cdr3_nt: TGCGCCAGCAGCGAGAGCTCCTACAATGAGCAGTTCTTC; cdr3_aa: CASSESSYNEQFF; v_call: TRBV5-1; d_call: -; j_call: TRBJ2-1; clone_size: -
cdr3_nt: TGTGCCAGCAGTCGAAGCGGGGGGCCCTACAATGAGCAGTTCTTC; cdr3_aa: CASSRSGGPYNEQFF; v_call: TRBV7-2; d_call: TRBD2; j_call: TRBJ2-1; clone_size: -
cdr3_nt: TGTGCCAGCAGTTTAATGGGGACAGGGGCTTCTAATGAAAAACTGTTTTTT; cdr3_aa: CASSLMGTGASNEKLFF; v_call: TRBV28; d_call: TRBD1; j_call: TRBJ1-4; clone_size: -
cdr3_nt: TGCGCCAGCAGCCAAGCGGGAGTTATTCAGCAGCCCCAGCATTTT; cdr3_aa: CASSQAGVIQQPQHF; v_call: TRBV4-1; d_call: -; j_call: TRBJ1-5; clone_size: -
cdr3_nt: TGTGCCAGCAGCCTCTTAGACAACTCTGGGGCCAACGTCCTGACTTTC; cdr3_aa: CASSLLDNSGANVLTF; v_call: TRBV3-1/TRBV3-2; d_call: -; j_call: TRBJ2-6; clone_size: -
cdr3_nt: TGTGCCAGCAGTGAATATAGAGGTTCACCCCTCCACTTT; cdr3_aa: CASSEYRGSPLHF; v_call: TRBV25-1; d_call: -; j_call: TRBJ1-6; clone_size: -
cdr3_nt: TGCGCCAGCAGCATGAACGACCTCCTCGGGGAGCAGTACTTC; cdr3_aa: CASSMNDLLGEQYF; v_call: TRBV5-1; d_call: -; j_call: TRBJ2-7; clone_size: -
cdr3_nt: TGCAGTGCTAGTGAACTCCAACAGGTAGACTATGGCTACACCTTC; cdr3_aa: CSASELQQVDYGYTF; v_call: TRBV20-1; d_call: -; j_call: TRBJ1-2; clone_size: -
cdr3_nt: TGTGCCAGCTCACCGACTAGCGGGGGGGCCAATGAGCAGTTCTTC; cdr3_aa: CASSPTSGGANEQFF; v_call: TRBV18; d_call: TRBD2; j_call: TRBJ2-1; clone_size: -
cdr3_nt: TGTGCCAGTAGCCCCACCGGAGGAGCCCGCTCTGGAAACACCATATATTTT; cdr3_aa: CASSPTGGARSGNTIYF; v_call: TRBV19; d_call: -; j_call: TRBJ1-3; clone_size: -
cdr3_nt: TGTGCCAGCAGCCCGAACACAGGGGGCCTCTCAGATACGCAGTATTTT; cdr3_aa: CASSPNTGGLSDTQYF; v_call: TRBV16; d_call: TRBD1; j_call: TRBJ2-3; clone_size: -
cdr3_nt: TGTGCCAGCAGCCAGGACACTACTAACTATGGCTACACCTTC; cdr3_aa: CASSQDTTNYGYTF; v_call: TRBV3-1/TRBV3-2; d_call: -; j_call: TRBJ1-2; clone_size: few
cdr3_nt: TGTGCCATCAGAATTCAGGGAATCCCTGAATATGGCTACACCTTC; cdr3_aa: CAIRIQGIPEYGYTF; v_call: TRBV10-3; d_call: -; j_call: TRBJ1-2; clone_size: -
cdr3_nt: TGCGCCAGCAGCCTGGTGGGGACAGGGAATACGCAGTATTTT; cdr3_aa: CASSLVGTGNTQYF; v_call: TRBV5-1; d_call: TRBD1; j_call: TRBJ2-3; clone_size: -
cdr3_nt: TGTGCCAGCAGTTACGGGACAGCTAATGAAAAACTGTTTTTT; cdr3_aa: CASSYGTANEKLFF; v_call: TRBV28; d_call: TRBD1; j_call: TRBJ1-4; clone_size: -
cdr3_nt: TGTGCCAGCAGCTCTACAGGGGGACGGCACACCGGGGAGCTGTTTTTT; cdr3_aa: CASSSTGGRHTGELFF; v_call: TRBV11-3; d_call: TRBD1; j_call: TRBJ2-2; clone_size: -
cdr3_nt: TGTGCCAGCAGTGAAATAGGGGAACGATCGGACACCTTC; cdr3_aa: CASSEIGERSDTF; v_call: TRBV6-1; d_call: -; j_call: TRBJ1-2; clone_size: -